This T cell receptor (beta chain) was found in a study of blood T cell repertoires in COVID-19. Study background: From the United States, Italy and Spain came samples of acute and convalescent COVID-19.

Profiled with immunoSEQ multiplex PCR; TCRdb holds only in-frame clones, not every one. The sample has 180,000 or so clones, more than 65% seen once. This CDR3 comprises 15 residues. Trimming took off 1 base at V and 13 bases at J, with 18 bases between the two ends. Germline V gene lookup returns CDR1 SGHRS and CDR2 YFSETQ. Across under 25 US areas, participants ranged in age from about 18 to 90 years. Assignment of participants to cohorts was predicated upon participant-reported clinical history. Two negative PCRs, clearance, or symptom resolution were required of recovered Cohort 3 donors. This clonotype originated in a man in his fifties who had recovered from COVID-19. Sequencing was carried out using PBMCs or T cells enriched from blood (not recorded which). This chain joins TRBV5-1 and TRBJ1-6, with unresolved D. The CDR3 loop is CASSLRVPTGSPLHF. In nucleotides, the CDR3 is TGCGCCAGCAGCTTGCGGGTACCTACGGGTTCTCCCCTCCACTTT. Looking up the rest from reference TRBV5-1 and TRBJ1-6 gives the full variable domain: KAGVTQTPRYLIKTRGQQVTLSCSPISGHRSVSWYQQTPGQGLQFLFEYFSETQRNKGNFPGRFSGRQFSNSRSEMNVSTLELGDSALYLCASSLRVPTGSPLHFGNGTRLTVT.